This T cell receptor (beta chain) comes out of a study of cytomegalovirus exposure and HLA in healthy donors. Study details: An analysis done earlier identified 100 million to 140 million unique TCR beta sequences from about 180 million T cells. Study-wide findings and caveats: In an earlier analysis, most TCR beta V segments were productive about 87% or about 30% of the time. Reports indicated that the classifier achieved high specificity and sensitivity in diagnosing cytomegalovirus status.

Those who donated were healthy bone marrow donors. As for this clone: Its antigen is unidentified.

Use of 60 Vbeta and 13 Jbeta primers characterized the PCR. Profiling relied on immunoSEQ multiplex PCR, and the TCRdb table lists in-frame clones only, not all of them. Of 150,000 to 200,000 clones in the sample, around four fifths were seen once. The germline CDR1 and CDR2 sequences are MNHEY and SVGAGI. This CDR3 comprises 12 residues. The V gene lost 0 bases and the J gene lost 11 bases, with 10 bases spanning the gap. Sequenced sample: PBMCs. The receptor was isolated from a woman in her forties or fifties in good health and CMV-seropositive. The chain employs TRBV6-5 and TRBJ1-2; no clear D. Written as DNA, the CDR3 is TGTGCCAGCAGTTACTCGAGACAAATTTACACCTTC. Its translation is CASSYSRQIYTF.